Below, 17 T cell receptor beta chains from the same sample are listed, as sequenced in a study of blood T cell repertoires in COVID-19. TCRdb's copy holds only in-frame clones and misses some; the assay was immunoSEQ multiplex PCR. The table shows roughly 320,000 clones, with 65% to 90% occurring only once. Source material: peripheral blood. These receptors were taken from a human donor in a cohort sampled during active COVID-19.

The rearrangement joins TRBV19 to TRBJ2-4, with 10 bases identical to TRBD1. The V gene end was trimmed by 0 bases and the J gene end by 4 bases; junction bases not matched to a gene: 6. Germline V CDR1 and CDR2: LNHDA, SQIVND (reference sequence). CDR3 length equals 17 residues. The CDR3 spells CASSIEARDRGKNIQYF. The DNA of the CDR3 is TGTGCCAGTAGTATAGAGGCCCGGGACAGGGGTAAAAACATTCAGTACTTC.

For this clone: This same CDR3 is encoded by further DNA sequences in the sample. The V gene is TRBV6-5, the J gene TRBJ2-2, with a possible D match to TRBD1 (6 bases). The CDR3 consists of 14 residues. Trimming left V 5 bases short and J 0 bases short, with 7 bases between. Per the germline V gene, CDR1 is MNHEY and CDR2 is SVGAGI. CDR3 loop: CASSRQANTGELFF. The CDR3 DNA sequence: TGTGCCAGCAGTAGACAGGCGAACACCGGGGAGCTGTTTTTT.

The chain links TRBV29-1 to TRBJ2-3, with 10 nucleotides matching TRBD2. CDR1 is SQVTM and CDR2 is ANQGSEA in the germline V gene. Unmatched junction bases numbered 6, after V lost 5 bases and J lost 4 bases. The CDR3 has 14 residues. CDR3 region: CSVRAGGLADTQYF. The CDR3 nucleotides are TGCAGCGTTCGAGCGGGGGGGCTTGCAGATACGCAGTATTTT.

The V call is TRBV6-5, the J call TRBJ2-7; weak D call: TRBD2 (5 bases). The germline V and J ends were trimmed by 9 bases and 0 bases, with 12 bases remaining between them. Germline V gene sequence: CDR1 MNHEY, CDR2 SVGAGI. This CDR3 comprises 13 residues. Here the CDR3 DNA reads TGTGCCAGTCAAGTAGGGAGCTCCTACGAGCAGTACTTC. Its protein product is CASQVGSSYEQYF.

The chain joins TRBV19 to TRBJ2-6, with 8 positions matching TRBD1. The CDR3 is made up of 15 amino acids. Per the germline V gene, CDR1 is LNHDA and CDR2 is SQIVND (reference sequence). Germline trimming cut 8 bases from V and 4 bases from J; bases unmatched to any gene: 7. This CDR3 reads CASAGQALGANVLTF. The CDR3 DNA sequence: TGTGCCAGTGCGGGACAGGCTCTAGGGGCCAACGTCCTGACTTTC.

The chain joins TRBV7-9 to TRBJ2-3; TRBD1 matches 8 bases. This CDR3 has 14 amino acids. CDR1 and CDR2 from the germline V gene are SEHNR and FQNEAQ (reference sequence). J lost 1 base, V lost 5 bases, and 2 bases had no gene match. CDR3 sequence: CASSPGQGTDTQYF. In DNA form, the CDR3 reads TGTGCCAGCAGCCCGGGACAGGGCACAGATACGCAGTATTTT.

The chain recombines TRBV6-5 with TRBJ1-1, with D unresolved. Trimming left V 8 bases short and J 10 bases short, with 11 bases between. CDR3 size: 10 residues. CDR1 and CDR2 (germline): MNHEY, SVGAGI. The CDR3 bases are TGTGCCAGCGGCGGGTTAGGAGCTTTCTTT. Translated: CASGGLGAFF.

CDR3 nucleotide sequence: TGTGCCAGCAGCGTACCCGGGACAGGGGGGAATCAGCCCCAGCATTTT. This codes for CASSVPGTGGNQPQHF. This sequence joins TRBV28 and TRBJ1-5, with 11 bases lining up with TRBD1. J lost 4 bases, V lost 6 bases, and 8 bases had no gene match. Per the germline V gene, CDR1 is MDHEN and CDR2 is SYDVKM. The CDR3 loop spans 16 amino acids.

The chain is built from TRBV30 and TRBJ2-2; perhaps TRBD1 as D (5 bases). V lost 3 bases and J 3 bases, leaving 11 bases between the germline ends. CDR3 length: 14 amino acids. Germline V gene sequence: CDR1 GTSNPN, CDR2 SVGIG (reference sequence). This chain's CDR3 is CAWRGPVYTGELFF. CDR3 in DNA: TGTGCCTGGAGGGGGCCAGTTTACACCGGGGAGCTGTTTTTT.

This clone has just one count. This rearrangement joins TRBV2 to TRBJ2-3, with D possibly being TRBD1 (5 bases). V lost 6 bases and J 8 bases, leaving 18 bases between the germline ends. The CDR3 loop spans 14 amino acids. Per the germline V gene, CDR1 is SNHLY and CDR2 is FYNNEI. Here the CDR3 DNA reads TGTGCCAGCAGGAGGCTGACAGCTCAGCTTACGCAGTATTTT. It encodes CASRRLTAQLTQYF.

The sample holds one count of this clone. The J gene is TRBJ1-4, the V gene TRBV3-1 (or the pseudogene TRBV3-2); a possible D gene is TRBD1 (6 bases). CDR1 and CDR2 (germline): LGHDT, YNNKEL (reference sequence). The V and J ends lost 2 bases and 0 bases respectively, with 10 bases between them. The CDR3 has 16 amino acids. In DNA, the CDR3 is TGTGCCAGCAGCCAACGGGACAATCCAACTAATGAAAAACTGTTTTTT. As protein: CASSQRDNPTNEKLFF.

The CDR3 region has the DNA TGCGCCAGCAGCTTGGAAGCTAGCAATACCTACGAGCAGTACTTC. Its translation: CASSLEASNTYEQYF. V usage is TRBV5-1 and J usage is TRBJ2-7; tentatively, D is TRBD2 (5 bases). CDR3 length equals 15 residues. Germline V gene sequence: CDR1 SGHRS, CDR2 YFSETQ. V lost 0 bases, J lost 2 bases, and 12 bases lay in between.

This rearrangement joins TRBV24-1 to TRBJ2-2, with 7 bases matching TRBD1. The junction had 9 bases not matched to a gene; V was cut back by 9 bases and J by 6 bases. There are 14 residues in the CDR3. In germline, CDR1 is KGHDR, CDR2 SFDVKD. The CDR3 coding sequence is TGTGCCACCGGGGTTACAGGGGTTGCCGGGGAGCTGTTTTTT. The encoded protein is CATGVTGVAGELFF.

This chain connects TRBV29-1 to TRBJ1-5, with a weak D call TRBD1 (6 bases). Germline V gene data show CDR1 as SQVTM and CDR2 as ANQGSEA. There are 14 residues in the CDR3. The V end was cut by 4 bases, the J end by 1 base, with 11 bases between. CDR3 region: CSVVDTGSNQPQHF. Written as DNA, the CDR3 is TGCAGCGTTGTCGACACAGGGAGCAATCAGCCCCAGCATTTT.

The chain joins TRBV5-4 to TRBJ2-1; 9 nucleotides align to TRBD1. The CDR3 totals 15 residues. From germline, CDR1 is SGHNT and CDR2 YYREEE (reference sequence). Losses at the gene ends were 4 bases for V and 9 bases for J; bases not matched to a gene: 11. The CDR3 DNA sequence: TGTGCCAGCAGCGCACCGGGACAGGGTTGGGGTGAGCAGTTCTTC. This gives the protein CASSAPGQGWGEQFF.

The chain employs TRBV5-1 and TRBJ1-2; tentative D call: TRBD1 (5 bases). CDR3 size: 15 residues. Trimming stripped 3 bases from V and 1 base from J, with 13 bases between. Germline V gene data show CDR1 as SGHRS and CDR2 as YFSETQ. In nucleotides, the CDR3 is TGCGCCAGCAGCTGGGTCGCCGGGGGTAACTATGGCTACACCTTC. This gives the protein CASSWVAGGNYGYTF.

J is TRBJ1-2 and V is TRBV29-1, with unresolved D. Trimming left V 0 bases short and J 4 bases short, with 6 bases between. CDR3 size: 12 residues. Per germline, CDR1 SQVTM and CDR2 ANQGSEA. The CDR3 protein is CSVEDGSYGYTF. The CDR3 nucleotides read TGCAGCGTTGAAGACGGTAGCTATGGCTACACCTTC.